Shown below are 20 T cell receptor beta chains from a single sample sequenced in a study of T cell responses to AZD1222 COVID-19 vaccine. Libraries were prepared by immunoSEQ multiplex PCR; TCRdb keeps only in-frame clonotypes and omits some of them. The sample lists about 96,000 clones, about nine tenths occurring once. Sequencing used peripheral blood, obtained on day 0 of AZD1222 vaccination. These receptors were taken from an adult in good health.

The chain joins TRBV6-2 or TRBV6-3 to TRBJ1-2; D uncertain. The CDR3 covers 11 residues. Trimming took off 4 bases at V and 5 bases at J, with 5 bases between the two ends. The germline V gene encodes CDR1 MNHEY and CDR2 SVGEGT. This CDR3 reads CASSSFYGYTF. For the CDR3, the DNA is TGTGCCAGCAGTTCGTTTTATGGCTACACCTTC.

V gene TRBV4-2 combines with J gene TRBJ1-1, with 7 bases matching TRBD1. The ends lost 1 base at V and 0 bases at J; junction bases unmatched: 2. This CDR3 comprises 15 residues. From germline, CDR1 is LGHNA and CDR2 YNFKEQ. In DNA form, the CDR3 reads TGTGCCAGCAGCCAAGGGGACAGCCTGAACACTGAAGCTTTCTTT. Translation: CASSQGDSLNTEAFF.

This clone appeared a single time. The rearrangement links TRBV5-6 to TRBJ1-5, with D possibly TRBD1 on 5 matching bases. Per the germline V gene, CDR1 is SGHDT and CDR2 is YYEEEE. The CDR3 contains 15 residues. V was shortened by 0 bases and J by 2 bases, with 9 bases between the two germline ends. CDR3 sequence (DNA): TGTGCCAGCAGCTTGGCAGGGACGGGCAATCAGCCCCAGCATTTT. Its translation: CASSLAGTGNQPQHF.

The sample holds one count of this clone. This sequence joins TRBV12-3 or TRBV12-4 and TRBJ1-2; unclear D gene. The CDR3 runs 13 residues. Trimming removed 4 bases from V and 0 bases from J, with 6 bases in between. CDR3 in amino acids: CASSSTANYGYTF. The CDR3 DNA is TGTGCCAGCAGTTCGACGGCTAACTATGGCTACACCTTC.

V and J are TRBV25-1 and TRBJ2-2; 8 nucleotides agree with TRBD1. V lost 4 bases, J lost 5 bases, and 0 bases stayed unmatched. The CDR3 contains 13 residues. The V gene's germline CDR1 is MGHDK and CDR2 SYGVNS. The CDR3 sequence is CASSGTGTGELFF. DNA of the CDR3: TGTGCCAGCAGTGGGACAGGGACCGGGGAGCTGTTTTTT.

As for this clone: This specimen includes other DNA sequences encoding the same CDR3. The rearrangement uses TRBV7-9 and TRBJ1-1; tentative D call: TRBD1 (6 bases). The CDR3 has 13 residues. Germline V lookup: CDR1 SEHNR, CDR2 FQNEAQ (reference sequence). The V and J ends lost 4 bases and 1 base respectively, with 7 bases between them. CDR3 loop: CASSSQGNTEAFF. CDR3 sequence (DNA): TGTGCCAGCAGCTCACAGGGGAACACTGAAGCTTTCTTT.

This clone has only one observation. The V call is TRBV20-1, the J call TRBJ1-1; 7 bases line up with TRBD1. Per germline, CDR1 DFQATT and CDR2 SNEGSKA (reference sequence). The CDR3 totals 15 residues. V shed 3 bases, J shed 0 bases, and the junction held 7 bases outside the gene matches. Here the CDR3 reads CSASPRGRLNTEAFF. The CDR3, as DNA: TGCAGTGCTAGTCCCAGGGGGAGGTTGAACACTGAAGCTTTCTTT.

The rearrangement links TRBV6-1 to TRBJ2-7; no reliable D call. Deletions cut 1 base from V and 2 bases from J, with 9 bases between. CDR3 length equals 14 residues. From germline, CDR1 is MNHNS and CDR2 SASEGT. Written as DNA, the CDR3 is TGTGCCAGCAGTGAAGTGGTGGCCACCTACGAGCAGTACTTC. It codes for CASSEVVATYEQYF.

V and J are TRBV5-1 and TRBJ1-1; TRBD1 aligns across 7 bases. The trim removed 5 bases at V and 4 bases at J, leaving 11 bases unmatched. Looked up from germline, CDR1 is SGHRS and CDR2 is YFSETQ. This CDR3 contains 15 residues. The CDR3 loop is CASRHSPQGGTEAFF. The CDR3 coding sequence is TGCGCCAGCAGGCATAGCCCCCAGGGGGGCACTGAAGCTTTCTTT.

DNA for the CDR3: TGTGCCAGTAGTATAGTACAGGGGTTTGGCTACACCTTC. Its translation: CASSIVQGFGYTF. This chain uses TRBV19 with TRBJ1-2; TRBD1 matches at 7 bases. The V and J ends lost 1 base and 7 bases, in that order; junction bases with no gene match: 3. The CDR3 totals 13 residues. Germline-derived CDR1 and CDR2 are LNHDA and SQIVND (reference sequence).

V and J are TRBV6-5 and TRBJ2-3; 12 nucleotides match TRBD2. CDR1 MNHEY and CDR2 SVGAGI come from the germline V gene. V was pared by 0 bases and J by 5 bases, with 3 bases of the junction left unmatched. This CDR3 is 16 amino acids long. CDR3 loop: CASSYSQTSGRDTQYF. In nucleotides, the CDR3 is TGTGCCAGCAGTTACTCACAGACTAGCGGGAGAGATACGCAGTATTTT.

This chain links TRBV6-5 with TRBJ2-3; 12 nucleotides line up with TRBD2. The germline gives CDR1 MNHEY, CDR2 SVGAGI. The CDR3 is made up of 15 amino acids. Trimming took 6 bases from V and 2 from J; bases not matched to a gene: 3. The CDR3 DNA follows: TGTGCCAGCAGCGGACTAGCGGGGACCACAGATACGCAGTATTTT. Protein product: CASSGLAGTTDTQYF.

The chain employs TRBV4-2 and TRBJ1-1; a possible D gene is TRBD1 (5 bases). Trimming took 0 bases from V and 3 from J, leaving 14 bases between them. The CDR3 contains 16 residues. Per germline, CDR1 LGHNA and CDR2 YNFKEQ. The CDR3, as DNA: TGTGCCAGCAGCCAAGAATCGAAAGGGACCTACACTGAAGCTTTCTTT. This codes for CASSQESKGTYTEAFF.

The V and J genes are TRBV11-3 and TRBJ1-3; a possible D gene is TRBD1 (6 bases). Trimming took off 5 bases at V and 2 bases at J, with 10 bases between the two ends. The CDR3 loop spans 14 amino acids. The germline V gene has CDR1 SGHNT and CDR2 YENEEA. The CDR3: CASSDRRAGNTIYF. CDR3 coding DNA: TGTGCCAGCAGCGACAGGAGGGCTGGAAACACCATATATTTT.

The chain carries TRBV11-1 and TRBJ1-6; no clear D gene. The V end lost 1 base, the J end lost 13 bases, and 17 bases lay between the germline ends. Germline V gives CDR1 SGHAT, CDR2 FQDESV (reference sequence). The CDR3 loop spans 15 amino acids. This CDR3 is CASSLERAALSPLHF. DNA of the CDR3: TGTGCCAGCAGCTTAGAGCGGGCAGCCTTATCGCCCCTCCACTTT.

The chain has TRBV4-2 and TRBJ1-1; D might be TRBD1 (5 bases). The CDR3 length is 14 residues. Trimming shortened V by 3 bases and J by 2 bases, and 10 bases separated the two germline ends. From germline, CDR1 is LGHNA and CDR2 YNFKEQ. The CDR3 spells CASSQTGGNTEAFF. Written as DNA, the CDR3 is TGTGCCAGCAGCCAGACGGGGGGTAACACTGAAGCTTTCTTT.

The V and J genes are TRBV6-5 and TRBJ1-4; maybe TRBD1 (6 bases). This CDR3 spans 14 amino acids. CDR1 and CDR2 (germline): MNHEY, SVGAGI. V was pared by 6 bases and J by 3 bases, with 11 bases between. The CDR3: CASRSTGSNEKLFF. In nucleotides, the CDR3 is TGTGCCAGCAGGTCGACAGGCTCTAATGAAAAACTGTTTTTT.

This chain joins TRBV3-1 (or the pseudogene TRBV3-2) and TRBJ1-3; TRBD1 aligns across 7 bases. Germline V gene lookup returns CDR1 LGHDT and CDR2 YNNKEL (reference sequence). V was pared by 3 bases and J by 2 bases, with 1 base of the junction left unmatched. This CDR3 comprises 14 residues. The chain's CDR3 is CASSHQGAGNTIYF. The CDR3, as DNA: TGTGCCAGCAGCCACCAGGGGGCTGGAAACACCATATATTTT.

The rearrangement joins TRBV6-5 to TRBJ2-2, with 9 bases lining up with TRBD2. The CDR3 length is 15 residues. Germline CDR1 and CDR2: MNHEY and SVGAGI. With V trimmed by 7 bases and J by 5 bases, 8 bases remained unmatched. CDR3 DNA sequence: TGTGCCAGCACGTTAGCGGGAGCGGGAACCGGGGAGCTGTTTTTT. Translated: CASTLAGAGTGELFF.

This chain links TRBV6-5 with TRBJ2-7; tentatively, D is TRBD1 (5 bases). V lost 7 bases and J lost 2, with 12 bases in between. CDR1 MNHEY and CDR2 SVGAGI come from the germline V gene. The CDR3 covers 13 residues. The CDR3 DNA sequence: TGTGCCAGCACCCCGGCAGGGCCCTACGAGCAGTACTTC. Encoded protein: CASTPAGPYEQYF.